This T cell receptor (beta chain) is from a study of regulatory T cells in long-lasting Graves disease. Findings and caveats of the study: No thyroid tissue was studied; the work used peripheral blood only.

The germline V gene encodes CDR1 DFQATT and CDR2 SNEGSKA (reference sequence). Trimming left V 0 bases short and J 3 bases short, with 12 bases between. The CDR3 runs to 14 residues. Sequencing libraries for TCR beta were prepared with iRepertoire HTBI primers and Arm-PCR of CDR3 regions. MiXCR, run by TCRdb on the multiplex PCR reads, gives a single entry per CDR3 protein. The sample has over 500,000 distinct CDR3 sequences; 15% to 20% are singletons. Time point reported: newly diagnosed GD, antithyroid drugs for less than 3 months. Researchers made the TCR library from RNA that was extracted from PBMCs. Doctors identified Graves' disease using the American Thyroid Association guidelines. Turning to this clonotype: Its antigen is not identified.

This same sample was also taken into another study, of T cells in Graves' hyperthyroidism and ophthalmopathy. Per that paper: HTBI primers were the set used in a first-round RT-PCR of the TCR CDR3.

The specimen was peripheral blood mononuclear cells (PBMCs), collected at new diagnosis, from a patient treated with antithyroid drugs. The J gene is TRBJ2-7, the V gene TRBV20-1; D possibly corresponds to TRBD1 (5 bases). This TCR was sampled from a man aged 18 to 30 with Graves disease. CDR3 loop: CSARDLTAFYEQYF. CDR3 DNA: TGCAGTGCTAGAGACCTGACAGCGTTCTACGAGCAGTACTTC.